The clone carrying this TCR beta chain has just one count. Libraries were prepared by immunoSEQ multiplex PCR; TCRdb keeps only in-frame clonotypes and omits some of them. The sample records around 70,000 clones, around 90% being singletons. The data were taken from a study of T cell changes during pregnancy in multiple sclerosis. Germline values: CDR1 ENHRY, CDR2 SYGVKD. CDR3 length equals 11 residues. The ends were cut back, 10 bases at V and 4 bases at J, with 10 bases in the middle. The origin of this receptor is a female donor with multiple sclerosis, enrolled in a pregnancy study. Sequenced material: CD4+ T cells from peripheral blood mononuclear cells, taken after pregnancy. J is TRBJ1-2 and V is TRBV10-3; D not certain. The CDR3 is CATGLSYGYTF. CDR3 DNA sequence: TGTGCCACCGGACTGAGCTATGGCTACACCTTC.